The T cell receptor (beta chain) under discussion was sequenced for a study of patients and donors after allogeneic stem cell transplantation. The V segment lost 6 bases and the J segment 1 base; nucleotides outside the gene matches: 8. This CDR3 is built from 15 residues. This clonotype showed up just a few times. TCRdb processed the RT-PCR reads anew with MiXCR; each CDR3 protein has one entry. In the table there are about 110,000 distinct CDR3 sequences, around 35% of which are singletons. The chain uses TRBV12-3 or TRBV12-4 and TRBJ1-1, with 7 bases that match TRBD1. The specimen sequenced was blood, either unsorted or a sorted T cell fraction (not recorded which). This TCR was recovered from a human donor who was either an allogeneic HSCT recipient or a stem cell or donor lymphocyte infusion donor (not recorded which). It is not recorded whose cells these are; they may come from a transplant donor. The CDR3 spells CASRPRTGPNTEAFF. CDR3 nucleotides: TGTGCCAGCAGGCCACGGACAGGACCGAACACTGAAGCTTTCTTT.